The clone carrying this T cell receptor (beta chain) was recorded only once. Its target is unknown. This CDR3 is built from 14 residues. The germline V gene encodes CDR1 MNHEY and CDR2 SMNVEV (reference sequence). Deletions cut 6 bases from V and 4 bases from J, with 14 bases between. The repertoire was sequenced with immunoSEQ multiplex PCR; TCRdb's copy has only in-frame clones and lacks some. The profile shows about 26,000 clones, roughly 80% of them singletons. The sample belongs to a study of T cells in localized non-small cell lung cancer. Regarding the study as a whole: In adjacent lung, a median roughly 60 of the top 100 tumor clones were found. Longer overall survival was associated with a higher density of T cells in the blood.

The rearrangement uses TRBV27 and TRBJ2-3; weak D call: TRBD2 (6 bases). Sequencing was performed on peripheral blood, taken before any cancer treatment. This receptor was obtained from a man aged 40 to 70 with stage III squamous cell lung carcinoma. CDR3 loop: CASSLGGAPDTQYF. The CDR3 DNA reads as TGTGCCAGCAGCTTAGGAGGGGCGCCAGATACGCAGTATTTT.